The next 13 T cell receptor beta chains were all read from a single sample in a study of T cells in localized non-small cell lung cancer. Profiling relied on immunoSEQ multiplex PCR, and the TCRdb table lists in-frame clones only, not all of them. Altogether 35,000 or so clones are present, around 90% being singletons, with the ten largest covering roughly 4.5%. The sequenced sample was peripheral blood, obtained before any cancer treatment. The receptors originated from a man aged 40 to 69 with stage I lung adenocarcinoma.

This chain uses TRBV5-1 with TRBJ1-2; 7 nucleotides match TRBD1. After removal of 4 bases from V and 8 bases from J, the junction contained 2 bases not matched to a gene. Germline V gene lookup returns CDR1 SGHRS and CDR2 YFSETQ. The CDR3 covers 11 residues. CDR3 DNA sequence: TGCGCCAGCAGCCCGGGACAGGGCTACACCTTC. Protein product: CASSPGQGYTF.

The rearrangement joins TRBV12-5 to TRBJ2-7, with TRBD2 identical over 9 bases. Germline CDR1 LGHNT, CDR2 FRNRAP. This CDR3 region has 15 residues. V gave up 3 bases and J gave up 5 bases; unmatched junction bases: 8. In DNA form, the CDR3 reads TGTGCTAGTGGTTTAGGAAGCGGGGGGTCCGACGAGCAGTACTTC. Protein: CASGLGSGGSDEQYF.

V and J are TRBV6-5 and TRBJ2-7; the match to TRBD1 covers 9 bases. V trimming: 6 bases; J trimming: 5 bases; junction bases outside the gene matches: 5. The germline CDR1 and CDR2 sequences are MNHEY and SVGAGI. The CDR3 is 13 residues long. CDR3 loop: CASRDRGRDEQYF. Written as DNA, the CDR3 is TGTGCCAGCAGGGACAGGGGAAGAGACGAGCAGTACTTC.

This clone was observed once. The chain employs TRBV7-9 and TRBJ2-2; D is possibly TRBD1 (5 bases). V gave up 1 base and J gave up 10 bases, with 10 bases separating them. Germline CDR1 reads SEHNR; CDR2 reads FQNEAQ (reference sequence). This CDR3 is 13 amino acids long. The CDR3: CASSLEGAAELFF. The DNA for the CDR3 is TGTGCCAGCAGCTTAGAAGGGGCGGCGGAGCTGTTTTTT.

This chain connects TRBV27 to TRBJ2-7; D is unresolved. V lost 5 bases to trimming and J lost 0 bases, with 17 bases between them. The V gene's germline CDR1 is MNHEY and CDR2 SMNVEV (reference sequence). The CDR3 contains 16 residues. The DNA of the CDR3 is TGTGCCAGCAGTCTAGGACGGAATCCCAGCTCCTACGAGCAGTACTTC. Encoded protein: CASSLGRNPSSYEQYF.

The V gene is TRBV6-1, the J gene TRBJ1-1; unclear D gene. Trimming left V 3 bases short and J 1 base short, with 15 bases between. The CDR3 runs 16 residues. Germline CDR1 reads MNHNS; CDR2 reads SASEGT. This CDR3 reads CASSEDSSYPNTEAFF. CDR3 nucleotides: TGTGCCAGCAGTGAGGATTCGAGCTACCCGAACACTGAAGCTTTCTTT.

This clone has only one observation. The chain couples TRBV11-2 to TRBJ2-5, with 10 bases identical to TRBD2. The germline gives CDR1 SGHAT, CDR2 FQNNGV. V dropped 4 bases and J dropped 5; count of bases not matched to a gene: 19. CDR3 length: 19 residues. CDR3 protein: CASSSSGGLLAGRVETQYF. In nucleotides, the CDR3 is TGTGCCAGCAGCTCATCGGGGGGGCTACTAGCGGGGCGCGTGGAGACCCAGTACTTC.

The chain combines TRBV10-3 with TRBJ2-5, with a weak D call TRBD1 (5 bases). V gave up 6 bases and J gave up 5 bases, with 13 bases separating them. The CDR3 is 13 residues long. The germline V gene has CDR1 ENHRY and CDR2 SYGVKD. CDR3 nucleotides: TGTGCCATCAGCTCGGACACAAGGGAGACCCAGTACTTC. It translates to CAISSDTRETQYF.

As regards this clone: At one end, the junction sequence differs from germline, possibly due to a read error. The chain uses TRBV7-7 and TRBJ2-7; possible D gene TRBD1, 6 bases. Germline-derived CDR1 and CDR2 are SSHAT and FNYEAQ (reference sequence). The CDR3 loop spans 13 amino acids. In DNA form, the CDR3 reads TGTGCTAGCAGCCGGGACATTAGTACCGAGCAGTACTTC. This gives the protein CASSRDISTEQYF.

The J gene is TRBJ1-4, the V gene TRBV30; 11 bases agree with TRBD1. Germline-derived CDR1 and CDR2 are GTSNPN and SVGIG (reference sequence). V gave up 4 bases and J gave up 9 bases; unmatched junction bases: 10. The CDR3 length is 15 residues. CDR3 nucleotides: TGTGCCTGGACTCAGGGACAGGGGGTTTCTAAAAAACTGTTTTTT. Translation: CAWTQGQGVSKKLFF. The full variable domain, rest sourced from reference TRBV30 and TRBJ1-4, is SQTIHQWPATLVQPVGSPLSLECTVEGTSNPNLYWYRQAAGRGLQLLFYSVGIGQISSEVPQNLSASRPQDRQFILSSKKLLLSDSGFYLCAWTQGQGVSKKLFFGSGTQLSVL.

The chain joins TRBV5-6 to TRBJ2-1; tentatively, D is TRBD1 or TRBD2 (5 bases each). This CDR3 is built from 14 residues. Looked up from germline, CDR1 is SGHDT and CDR2 is YYEEEE. The V end was cut by 4 bases, the J end by 3 bases, with 11 bases between. CDR3 amino acids: CASSPGTDYNEQFF. CDR3 in DNA: TGTGCCAGCAGCCCGGGGACGGACTACAATGAGCAGTTCTTC.

The V gene is TRBV2, the J gene TRBJ2-3; the match to TRBD2 covers 8 bases. Germline V gives CDR1 SNHLY, CDR2 FYNNEI. The length of the CDR3 is 15 residues. Trimming cost V 6 bases and J 3 bases; bases outside gene matches: 8. The CDR3 DNA sequence: TGTGCCAGCAGCGCCCCGGGAGGGGGGACAGATACGCAGTATTTT. Translation gives CASSAPGGGTDTQYF.

The chain uses TRBV9 and TRBJ1-2, with a possible D match to TRBD1 (6 bases). The CDR3 loop spans 15 amino acids. V shed 0 bases and J shed 4 bases, with 13 bases lying between them. Germline-derived CDR1 and CDR2 are SGDLS and YYNGEE. The CDR3 sequence: CASSVATGQFYGYTF. The CDR3 DNA is TGTGCCAGCAGCGTAGCTACAGGACAGTTCTATGGCTACACCTTC.